These 26 T cell receptor beta chains came from one sample sequenced in a study of Graves' ophthalmopathy and Graves' hyperthyroidism. For repertoire sequencing, the TCR beta CDR3 regions were amplified from RNA transcripts. After a first-round RT-PCR with HTBI primers, a second-round multiplex PCR was run. TCRdb reanalysed the multiplex PCR reads using MiXCR and keeps one entry per CDR3 protein. The profile shows just over 600,000 distinct CDR3 sequences, 22% of them singletons. The specimen sequenced was peripheral blood. The source of these receptors is a woman aged 18-30 years with stable Graves' hyperthyroidism. Some clones in this sample may be carry-over from other donors' samples.

This clonotype was counted many times. The chain recombines TRBV12-3 or TRBV12-4 with TRBJ1-1, with 7 positions matching TRBD1. The CDR3 sequence is 12 residues long. V was pared by 6 bases and J by 9 bases, with 7 bases of the junction left unmatched. The CDR3 nucleotides are TGTGCCAGCAGGACGACAGGGAGACAAGCTTTCTTT. Encoded protein: CASRTTGRQAFF.

The rearrangement joins TRBV6-5 to TRBJ1-2; D not resolved. Per the germline V gene, CDR1 is MNHEY and CDR2 is SVGAGI. CDR3 length: 15 residues. Trimming removed 0 bases from V and 1 base from J, with 9 bases in between. CDR3 nucleotide sequence: TGTGCCAGCAGTTACTCGAGCAGCTTTAACTATGGCTACACCTTC. Protein: CASSYSSSFNYGYTF.

This clonotype appeared many times. This chain joins TRBV7-2 and TRBJ1-1; tentative D call: TRBD1 (5 bases). Trimming cost V 1 base and J 9 bases, with 12 bases left between them. In germline, CDR1 is SGHTA, CDR2 FQGNSA. This CDR3 comprises 13 residues. The DNA of the CDR3 is TGTGCCAGCAGCTTAGATATTAACAGGAAAGCTTTCTTT. It is translated as CASSLDINRKAFF.

This clonotype has a count of ten or more. The chain employs TRBV11-1 and TRBJ1-3; D remains ambiguous. Trimming took off 4 bases at V and 0 bases at J, with 13 bases between the two ends. CDR1 and CDR2 (germline): SGHAT, FQDESV (reference sequence). The CDR3 covers 16 residues. The CDR3: CASSSGLLLSGNTIYF. The CDR3 region has the DNA TGTGCCAGCAGCTCAGGACTGTTGCTCTCTGGAAACACCATATATTTT.

This sequence joins TRBV4-2 and TRBJ1-6; weak D call: TRBD1 (6 bases). The CDR3 covers 18 residues. V was pared by 0 bases and J by 3 bases, with 15 bases between. Per germline, CDR1 LGHNA and CDR2 YNFKEQ. Here the CDR3 reads CASSQEGAGAVYNSPLHF. The CDR3 DNA reads as TGTGCCAGCAGCCAAGAAGGGGCAGGGGCGGTCTATAATTCACCCCTCCACTTT.

This clonotype was seen ten or more times. This rearrangement joins TRBV6-1 to TRBJ2-3, with a possible D match to TRBD1 (5 bases). The CDR3 is made up of 12 amino acids. Germline V gives CDR1 MNHNS, CDR2 SASEGT. V lost 5 bases and J lost 5, with 8 bases in between. CDR3 bases: TGTGCCAGCAGTAGACAGCGAGATACGCAGTATTTT. Translation gives CASSRQRDTQYF.

This clonotype was observed a handful of times. The gene calls are TRBV2 and TRBJ2-2, with TRBD2 matching over 16 bases. Germline loops: CDR1 SNHLY, CDR2 FYNNEI. V shed 5 bases, J shed 6 bases, and the junction held 15 bases outside the gene matches. The CDR3 has 20 amino acids. The CDR3 DNA follows: TGTGCCAGCAGTCAATATCCATTGGGACTAGCGGGGGGGCCGGCCGGGGAGCTGTTTTTT. It is translated as CASSQYPLGLAGGPAGELFF.

This clonotype was seen a few times. This chain joins TRBV27 and TRBJ1-5; weak D call: TRBD1 (5 bases). CDR3 length: 16 residues. Trimming removed 5 bases at V and 7 bases at J, with 21 bases between. Germline V CDR1 and CDR2: MNHEY, SMNVEV (reference sequence). CDR3 protein: CASSLPGGGPAQPQHF. The CDR3 DNA is TGTGCCAGCAGTCTTCCCGGGGGGGGTCCGGCGCAGCCCCAGCATTTT.

Ten or more counts support this clonotype. The chain has TRBV13 and TRBJ1-1; no clear D. The germline V gene has CDR1 PRHDT and CDR2 FYEKMQ (reference sequence). The CDR3 runs 14 residues. The germline V and J ends were trimmed by 6 bases and 2 bases, with 13 bases remaining between them. Here the CDR3 DNA reads TGTGCCAGCAGTGCGAAGGCGGAAAACACTGAAGCTTTCTTT. This gives the protein CASSAKAENTEAFF.

This clonotype was counted at least ten times. The rearrangement joins TRBV20-1 to TRBJ1-1, with 7 bases fitting TRBD1. CDR1 is DFQATT, CDR2 SNEGSKA, per germline (reference sequence). V lost 6 bases, J lost 3 bases, and 4 bases stayed unmatched. The CDR3 spans 12 residues. CDR3 DNA: TGCAGTGCGAATACAGGGGACACTGAAGCTTTCTTT. Protein product: CSANTGDTEAFF.

This clonotype was seen at least ten times. The J gene is TRBJ2-4, the V gene TRBV10-3; no firm D call. In germline, CDR1 is ENHRY, CDR2 SYGVKD. This CDR3 has 15 residues. The germline V and J ends were trimmed by 0 bases and 3 bases, with 9 bases remaining between them. Here the CDR3 reads CAISESGVDKNIQYF. The CDR3 DNA reads TGTGCCATCAGTGAGTCGGGTGTGGACAAAAACATTCAGTACTTC.

This chain connects TRBV5-5 to TRBJ1-2, with D possibly TRBD1 on 6 matching bases. CDR3 length equals 16 residues. V lost 4 bases, J lost 4 bases, and 20 bases lay in between. Germline CDR1 reads SGHKS; CDR2 reads YYEKEE (reference sequence). This CDR3 is CASSVDSWTLAYGYTF. The CDR3 DNA follows: TGTGCCAGCAGCGTGGACAGTTGGACCCTAGCCTATGGCTACACCTTC.

This clonotype was observed a handful of times. The J gene is TRBJ1-6, the V gene TRBV6-1; D call uncertain. Germline V gene data show CDR1 as MNHNS and CDR2 as SASEGT. The CDR3 loop spans 12 amino acids. Trimming took 4 bases from V and 8 from J, leaving 6 bases between them. The CDR3 DNA sequence: TGTGCCAGCAGTGGTGGGGATTCACCCCTCCACTTT. The encoded protein is CASSGGDSPLHF.

This clonotype appeared many times. The chain links TRBV3-1 to TRBJ1-5; D gene ambiguous. The CDR3 totals 14 residues. Trimming removed 4 bases from V and 2 bases from J, with 9 bases in between. Looked up from germline, CDR1 is LGHDT and CDR2 is YNNKEL (reference sequence). CDR3: CASSPRGGNQPQHF. In DNA form, the CDR3 reads TGTGCCAGCAGCCCTCGTGGGGGCAATCAGCCCCAGCATTTT.

This clonotype was counted at least ten times. The gene calls are TRBV20-1 and TRBJ2-7; 7 bases map to TRBD1. The junction had 11 bases not matched to a gene; V was cut back by 3 bases and J by 3 bases. The germline gives CDR1 DFQATT, CDR2 SNEGSKA (reference sequence). There are 15 residues in the CDR3. The CDR3 region is CSARGDSEGYYEQYF. The CDR3 DNA sequence: TGCAGTGCTAGGGGGGACAGCGAGGGGTACTACGAGCAGTACTTC.

This clonotype has at least ten counts. This sequence joins TRBV11-2 and TRBJ1-2; 10 bases are a match to TRBD1. The CDR3 covers 16 residues. V lost 0 bases and J lost 6; bases outside the gene matches: 7. Germline V lookup: CDR1 SGHAT, CDR2 FQNNGV. CDR3 protein: CASSLEMGTGDHGYTF. The CDR3 bases are TGTGCCAGCAGCTTAGAAATGGGGACAGGGGACCATGGCTACACCTTC.

This clonotype was picked up many times. The V call is TRBV4-1, the J call TRBJ2-5, with D possibly being TRBD1 (6 bases). CDR3 length equals 15 residues. Deletions cut 1 base from V and 1 base from J, with 10 bases between. CDR1 MGHRA and CDR2 YSYEKL come from the germline V gene. The CDR3 DNA reads TGCGCCAGCAGCCAAGTCTGGACAGCCCAAGAGACCCAGTACTTC. Its protein is CASSQVWTAQETQYF.

This clonotype came up many times. The genes are TRBV6-5 and TRBJ1-2; 8 bases fit TRBD1. This CDR3 has 13 amino acids. Losses at the gene ends were 4 bases for V and 4 bases for J; bases not matched to a gene: 2. Germline V gives CDR1 MNHEY, CDR2 SVGAGI. CDR3 bases: TGTGCCAGCAGTTGGACAGGGAGCTATGGCTACACCTTC. It encodes CASSWTGSYGYTF.

Only a few counts were recorded for this clonotype. The chain is built from TRBV2 and TRBJ2-7; the D is unclear. Germline V gives CDR1 SNHLY, CDR2 FYNNEI. CDR3 length: 16 residues. V was clipped by 3 bases and J by 0 bases, with 15 bases between them. CDR3 DNA sequence: TGTGCCAGCAGTGAGGTAGTAGGGTACGGCTCCTACGAGCAGTACTTC. It codes for CASSEVVGYGSYEQYF.

The gene calls are TRBV4-3 and TRBJ1-1, with D maybe TRBD1 (6 bases). This CDR3 region has 15 residues. Per the germline V gene, CDR1 is LGHNA and CDR2 is YSLEER. V was clipped by 2 bases and J by 1 base, with 11 bases between them. CDR3 in DNA: TGCGCCAGCAGCCAATCCGCCAGGGGGAACACTGAAGCTTTCTTT. Its protein is CASSQSARGNTEAFF.

The V and J genes are TRBV11-2 and TRBJ2-7, with D unclear. Trimming removed 5 bases at V and 2 bases at J, with 7 bases between. Germline lookup yields CDR1 SGHAT and CDR2 FQNNGV. CDR3 length: 12 residues. The CDR3 DNA sequence: TGTGCCAGCAGCCCGATCGCCTACGAGCAGTACTTC. Encoded protein: CASSPIAYEQYF.

This clonotype has a handful of counts. The chain has TRBV24-1 and TRBJ1-5; 9 nucleotides align to TRBD1. Trimming removed 9 bases from V and 6 bases from J; junction bases left unmatched: 5. The CDR3 is made up of 13 amino acids. Looked up from germline, CDR1 is KGHDR and CDR2 is SFDVKD. CDR3 in amino acids: CATSQGAGQPQHF. DNA of the CDR3: TGTGCCACCTCACAGGGGGCTGGTCAGCCCCAGCATTTT.

This clonotype was observed at least ten times. The J gene is TRBJ2-6, the V gene TRBV5-6, with 7 positions matching TRBD2. The CDR3 covers 17 residues. The germline V gene has CDR1 SGHDT and CDR2 YYEEEE. J gave up 3 bases and V 2 bases, and 8 bases lay outside the gene matches. The CDR3 DNA follows: TGTGCCAGCAGCTTTGTTATAGCTAGCGGTGGGGCCAACGTCCTGACTTTC. It yields the protein CASSFVIASGGANVLTF.

This clonotype was detected many times. This sequence joins TRBV2 and TRBJ1-5; D is possibly TRBD1 (5 bases). This CDR3 is built from 15 residues. Germline lookup yields CDR1 SNHLY and CDR2 FYNNEI. The ends were cut back, 6 bases at V and 0 bases at J, with 12 bases in the middle. Written as DNA, the CDR3 is TGTGCCAGCAGAGAGGGGACGTATAGCAATCAGCCCCAGCATTTT. This encodes CASREGTYSNQPQHF.

At least ten counts were recorded for this clonotype. The chain has TRBV5-1 and TRBJ1-2; no reliable D call. In germline, CDR1 is SGHRS, CDR2 YFSETQ. The CDR3 is made up of 13 amino acids. V lost 0 bases and J lost 6, with 9 bases in between. In DNA, the CDR3 is TGCGCCAGCAGCTTGGAGGACCTCGATGGCTACACCTTC. This codes for CASSLEDLDGYTF.

This clonotype was counted at least ten times. The chain recombines TRBV5-1 with TRBJ2-4, with D possibly being TRBD1 (5 bases). Germline V lookup: CDR1 SGHRS, CDR2 YFSETQ. The CDR3 runs 14 residues. V lost 4 bases and J 6 bases, leaving 14 bases between the germline ends. CDR3 bases: TGCGCCAGCAGCGTGGACACGGGTCGAAACATTCAGTACTTC. Translated, it gives CASSVDTGRNIQYF.